The rows below give T cell receptor beta chains drawn from one sample of a study of beta chain features in type 1 diabetes. Libraries were prepared by immunoSEQ multiplex PCR; TCRdb keeps only in-frame clonotypes and omits some of them. The data show 350,000 to 450,000 clones, with about 15% seen just once and about 0.019% held by the top ten. Sequenced: naive CD4+ T cells from blood. Source of these receptors: a young woman in good health. Each CDR3 is given with its conserved first and last residue. Fields, in order: J gene, clone size, D gene, V gene, CDR3 DNA, CDR3 protein. The D gene is left open where the match is weak. Some rows have no size entry. The others give once, few or many, or a class for an expanded clone.

J gene: TRBJ1-3
clone size: few
D gene: .
V gene: TRBV14
CDR3 DNA: TGTGCCAGCAGCCAAACTCGGAGCTCTGGAAACACCATATATTTT
CDR3 protein: CASSQTRSSGNTIYF

J gene: TRBJ2-1
clone size: .
D gene: TRBD2
V gene: TRBV2
CDR3 DNA: TGTGCCAGCACTCTAAATGGTCTAGCGGGAGCCTACAATGAGCAGTTCTTC
CDR3 protein: CASTLNGLAGAYNEQFF

J gene: TRBJ2-7
clone size: .
D gene: TRBD2
V gene: TRBV7-9
CDR3 DNA: TGTGCCAGCAGCTTAACTAGCGGCTACGAGCAGTACTTC
CDR3 protein: CASSLTSGYEQYF

J gene: TRBJ2-5
clone size: few
D gene: TRBD2
V gene: TRBV6-5
CDR3 DNA: TGTGCCAGCAGTTCCAGCGGGACTGGCGAGGAGACCCAGTACTTC
CDR3 protein: CASSSSGTGEETQYF

J gene: TRBJ2-2
clone size: few
D gene: .
V gene: TRBV27
CDR3 DNA: TGTGCCAGCAGTTTATCGGGAGGGACAATCACCGGGGAGCTGTTTTTT
CDR3 protein: CASSLSGGTITGELFF

J gene: TRBJ2-1
clone size: .
D gene: TRBD2
V gene: TRBV27
CDR3 DNA: TGTGCCAGCAGTTTGGCCTGGGAGGGGAGCTCCTACAATGAGCAGTTCTTC
CDR3 protein: CASSLAWEGSSYNEQFF

J gene: TRBJ1-3
clone size: few
D gene: .
V gene: TRBV29-1
CDR3 DNA: TGCAGCGTTCGAGACCGGAGCTCTGGAAACACCATATATTTT
CDR3 protein: CSVRDRSSGNTIYF

J gene: TRBJ2-1
clone size: few
D gene: TRBD2
V gene: TRBV5-8
CDR3 DNA: TGTGCCAGCAGCTTTTGGTTGACTAGCAGCTCCTACAATGAGCAGTTCTTC
CDR3 protein: CASSFWLTSSSYNEQFF

J gene: TRBJ1-2
clone size: few
D gene: .
V gene: TRBV18
CDR3 DNA: TGTGCCAGCTCACCGTTAATGGAGGGGATGGATGGCTACACCTTC
CDR3 protein: CASSPLMEGMDGYTF

J gene: TRBJ2-3
clone size: .
D gene: .
V gene: TRBV18
CDR3 DNA: TGTGCCAGCTCACCCACTACTAGGGAGACGCAGTATTTT
CDR3 protein: CASSPTTRETQYF

J gene: TRBJ1-1
clone size: .
D gene: .
V gene: TRBV9
CDR3 DNA: TGTGCCAGCAGCGTAGAGGAGGGGACTGAAGCTTTCTTT
CDR3 protein: CASSVEEGTEAFF

J gene: TRBJ2-7
clone size: few
D gene: TRBD2
V gene: TRBV13
CDR3 DNA: TGTGCCAGCAGCCTGGGACTAGCGGGAGGACGTGAGCAGTACTTC
CDR3 protein: CASSLGLAGGREQYF

J gene: TRBJ2-1
clone size: .
D gene: TRBD2
V gene: TRBV4-3
CDR3 DNA: TGCGCCAGCAGCCAAGATGGGAGCGGGAGGCGGAATGAGCAGTTCTTC
CDR3 protein: CASSQDGSGRRNEQFF

J gene: TRBJ2-1
clone size: few
D gene: .
V gene: TRBV7-8
CDR3 DNA: TGTGCCAGCAGCCGTGGGAGACTAGGGAATGAGCAGTTCTTC
CDR3 protein: CASSRGRLGNEQFF

J gene: TRBJ2-1
clone size: .
D gene: TRBD2
V gene: TRBV6-4
CDR3 DNA: TGTGCCAGCAGTGACGGGGGGGGGAAGCAGTTCTTC
CDR3 protein: CASSDGGGKQFF

J gene: TRBJ2-1
clone size: .
D gene: .
V gene: TRBV7-8
CDR3 DNA: TGTGCCAGCAGCTTAGAAGTCGCGAGAGACTATCGCAATGAGCAGTTCTTC
CDR3 protein: CASSLEVARDYRNEQFF

J gene: TRBJ1-5
clone size: .
D gene: .
V gene: TRBV30
CDR3 DNA: TGTGCCTGGAAAAAGAAGGTCGACAGGACAAGGAGCAATCAGCCCCAGCATTTT
CDR3 protein: CAWKKKVDRTRSNQPQHF

J gene: TRBJ2-7
clone size: few
D gene: TRBD2
V gene: TRBV7-9
CDR3 DNA: TGTGCCAGCAGCCGCCTGGGACTAGCGGGGAATTACGAGCAGTACTTC
CDR3 protein: CASSRLGLAGNYEQYF

J gene: TRBJ1-2
clone size: .
D gene: .
V gene: TRBV27
CDR3 DNA: TGTGCCAGCAGACTTGACAGTGGGGTAGATGGCTACACCTTC
CDR3 protein: CASRLDSGVDGYTF

J gene: TRBJ1-2
clone size: .
D gene: .
V gene: TRBV10-2
CDR3 DNA: TGCGCCAGCAGTGACACCCACAGGGTACTTAACTATGGCTACACCTTC
CDR3 protein: CASSDTHRVLNYGYTF

J gene: TRBJ1-2
clone size: few
D gene: TRBD1
V gene: TRBV13
CDR3 DNA: TGTGCCAGCAGTCAAGGACAGGGAATGTATGGCTACACCTTC
CDR3 protein: CASSQGQGMYGYTF

J gene: TRBJ1-2
clone size: few
D gene: TRBD1
V gene: TRBV28
CDR3 DNA: TGTGCCAGCAGCGGGACAGCCATTATCAGCTACACCTTC
CDR3 protein: CASSGTAIISYTF

J gene: TRBJ2-7
clone size: .
D gene: TRBD1
V gene: TRBV30
CDR3 DNA: TGTGCCTGGGATACAGGGGCCTACGAGCAGTACTTC
CDR3 protein: CAWDTGAYEQYF

J gene: TRBJ2-1
clone size: few
D gene: TRBD2
V gene: TRBV4-1
CDR3 DNA: TGCGCCAGCAGCCAAGTAATCGCGGGAGGGTTCAATGAGCAGTTCTTC
CDR3 protein: CASSQVIAGGFNEQFF

J gene: TRBJ2-1
clone size: .
D gene: TRBD2
V gene: TRBV11-2
CDR3 DNA: TGTGCCAGCAGGAGCGGGAGATATAATGAGCAGTTCTTC
CDR3 protein: CASRSGRYNEQFF

J gene: TRBJ2-7
clone size: .
D gene: TRBD1
V gene: TRBV5-1
CDR3 DNA: TGCGCCAGCAGCATTGGACAGGGAAACTACGAGCAGTACTTC
CDR3 protein: CASSIGQGNYEQYF

J gene: TRBJ2-5
clone size: .
D gene: .
V gene: TRBV15
CDR3 DNA: TGTGCCACCAGCAGAGATCAGGGACTAGAGACCCAGTACTTC
CDR3 protein: CATSRDQGLETQYF

J gene: TRBJ2-5
clone size: few
D gene: TRBD1
V gene: TRBV28
CDR3 DNA: TGTGCCAGCAGTTCGGGACAGATGTGGGAGACCCAGTACTTC
CDR3 protein: CASSSGQMWETQYF

J gene: TRBJ1-2
clone size: few
D gene: .
V gene: TRBV7-2
CDR3 DNA: TGTGCCAGCACCCCTGACAGGCTCTCTAACTATGGCTACACCTTC
CDR3 protein: CASTPDRLSNYGYTF

J gene: TRBJ2-3
clone size: few
D gene: TRBD1
V gene: TRBV6-5
CDR3 DNA: TGTGCCAGCAGCCGGGGACAGGGGCAAGATACGCAGTATTTT
CDR3 protein: CASSRGQGQDTQYF

J gene: TRBJ2-7
clone size: few
D gene: TRBD2
V gene: TRBV27
CDR3 DNA: TGTGCCAGCAGTTCCACCCGGACAGGTCCGCGGGGGGGGCAGTACTTC
CDR3 protein: CASSSTRTGPRGGQYF

J gene: TRBJ1-1
clone size: .
D gene: .
V gene: TRBV30
CDR3 DNA: TGTGCCTGGGACCTCAGGGGTGGCACTGAAGCTTTCTTT
CDR3 protein: CAWDLRGGTEAFF

J gene: TRBJ2-1
clone size: few
D gene: TRBD2
V gene: TRBV7-9
CDR3 DNA: TGTGCCAGCAGGATTCCGACCCCCTTTAGCGGGAGTCAGAATGAGCAGTTCTTC
CDR3 protein: CASRIPTPFSGSQNEQFF

J gene: TRBJ2-7
clone size: .
D gene: TRBD2
V gene: TRBV6-5
CDR3 DNA: TGTGCCAGCAGGTTACTAGCGGGGGCCTACGAGCAGTACTTC
CDR3 protein: CASRLLAGAYEQYF

J gene: TRBJ2-2
clone size: few
D gene: .
V gene: TRBV7-9
CDR3 DNA: TGTGCCAGCAGCTGGGGGGATACGAACACCGGGGAGCTGTTTTTT
CDR3 protein: CASSWGDTNTGELFF

J gene: TRBJ2-5
clone size: .
D gene: TRBD2
V gene: TRBV9
CDR3 DNA: TGTGCCAGCAGCTCCCGGACTAGCGGGCAAGAGACCCAGTACTTC
CDR3 protein: CASSSRTSGQETQYF

J gene: TRBJ2-1
clone size: few
D gene: TRBD2
V gene: TRBV18
CDR3 DNA: TGTGCCAGCTCACCCGCCGGGACTAGCGGAGTTTACAATGAGCAGTTCTTC
CDR3 protein: CASSPAGTSGVYNEQFF

J gene: TRBJ2-5
clone size: few
D gene: .
V gene: TRBV6-5
CDR3 DNA: TGTGCCAGCAGTTACTTTTGGAGGGGGGGGGAGACCCAGTACTTC
CDR3 protein: CASSYFWRGGETQYF

J gene: TRBJ1-2
clone size: few
D gene: .
V gene: TRBV30
CDR3 DNA: TGTGCCTGGAGTTCCACAGGATTAGCTAACTATGGCTACACCTTC
CDR3 protein: CAWSSTGLANYGYTF

J gene: TRBJ2-1
clone size: .
D gene: TRBD1
V gene: TRBV19
CDR3 DNA: TGTGCCAGTAGCGTCTATGGGACAGGGCGGGGATTTAGGGACAATGAGCAGTTCTTC
CDR3 protein: CASSVYGTGRGFRDNEQFF

J gene: TRBJ2-3
clone size: .
D gene: .
V gene: TRBV28
CDR3 DNA: TGTGCCAGCAGTCGACCCTGGAGACCCTTCACAGATACGCAGTATTTT
CDR3 protein: CASSRPWRPFTDTQYF

J gene: TRBJ1-1
clone size: few
D gene: .
V gene: TRBV6-5
CDR3 DNA: TGTGCCAGCAGGTCAGACAGACAGAACACTGAAGCTTTCTTT
CDR3 protein: CASRSDRQNTEAFF

J gene: TRBJ1-2
clone size: .
D gene: .
V gene: TRBV19
CDR3 DNA: TGTGCCAGTAGTATGCAGGGGTCGGTTGATGGCTACACCTTC
CDR3 protein: CASSMQGSVDGYTF

J gene: TRBJ2-7
clone size: .
D gene: .
V gene: TRBV7-9
CDR3 DNA: TGTGCCAGCAGCTTAGTGGCCCCGCGGGGCAAAGGCAACGAGCAGTACTTC
CDR3 protein: CASSLVAPRGKGNEQYF

J gene: TRBJ2-1
clone size: few
D gene: TRBD1
V gene: TRBV5-4
CDR3 DNA: TGTGCCAGCGGACCGGGACAGGTCTACAATGAGCAGTTCTTC
CDR3 protein: CASGPGQVYNEQFF

J gene: TRBJ2-1
clone size: few
D gene: .
V gene: TRBV5-1
CDR3 DNA: TGCGCCAGCAGCTTACAGGGCCGGGGCAAGTATGAGCAGTTCTTC
CDR3 protein: CASSLQGRGKYEQFF

J gene: TRBJ2-7
clone size: .
D gene: TRBD2
V gene: TRBV7-2
CDR3 DNA: TGTGCCAGCAGACTGCTGCAAGGACTAGGGGCTTCGTACGAGCAGTACTTC
CDR3 protein: CASRLLQGLGASYEQYF

J gene: TRBJ2-1
clone size: few
D gene: TRBD2
V gene: TRBV10-3
CDR3 DNA: TGTGCCACTAGCGGGACATCCTACAATGAGCAGTTCTTC
CDR3 protein: CATSGTSYNEQFF

J gene: TRBJ2-5
clone size: few
D gene: TRBD2
V gene: TRBV5-1
CDR3 DNA: TGCGCCAGCAGCCCCAGGACTAGCGGGAGAGACCAAGAGACCCAGTACTTC
CDR3 protein: CASSPRTSGRDQETQYF

J gene: TRBJ2-1
clone size: .
D gene: TRBD1
V gene: TRBV7-3
CDR3 DNA: TGTGCCAGCAGCCCACAGGGGTCTTTGAACAATGAGCAGTTCTTC
CDR3 protein: CASSPQGSLNNEQFF

J gene: TRBJ2-5
clone size: .
D gene: TRBD2
V gene: TRBV28
CDR3 DNA: TGTGCCAGCAGTTCTAGCGGGTACCAAGAGACCCAGTACTTC
CDR3 protein: CASSSSGYQETQYF